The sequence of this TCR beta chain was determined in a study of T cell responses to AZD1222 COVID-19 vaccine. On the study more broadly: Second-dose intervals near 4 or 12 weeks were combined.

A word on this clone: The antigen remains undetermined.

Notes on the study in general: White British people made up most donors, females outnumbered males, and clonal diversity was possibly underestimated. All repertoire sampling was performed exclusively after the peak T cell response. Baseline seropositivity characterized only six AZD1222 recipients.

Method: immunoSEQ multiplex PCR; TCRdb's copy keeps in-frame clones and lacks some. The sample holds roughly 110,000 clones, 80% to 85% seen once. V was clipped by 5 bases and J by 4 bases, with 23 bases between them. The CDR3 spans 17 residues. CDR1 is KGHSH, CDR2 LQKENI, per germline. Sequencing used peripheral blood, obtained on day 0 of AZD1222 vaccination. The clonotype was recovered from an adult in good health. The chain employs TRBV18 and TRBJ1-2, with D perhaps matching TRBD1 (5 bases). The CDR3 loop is CASSNSRDRDRGYGYTF. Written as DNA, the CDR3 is TGTGCCAGCTCAAACTCCCGGGACCGTGATCGAGGCTATGGCTACACCTTC.